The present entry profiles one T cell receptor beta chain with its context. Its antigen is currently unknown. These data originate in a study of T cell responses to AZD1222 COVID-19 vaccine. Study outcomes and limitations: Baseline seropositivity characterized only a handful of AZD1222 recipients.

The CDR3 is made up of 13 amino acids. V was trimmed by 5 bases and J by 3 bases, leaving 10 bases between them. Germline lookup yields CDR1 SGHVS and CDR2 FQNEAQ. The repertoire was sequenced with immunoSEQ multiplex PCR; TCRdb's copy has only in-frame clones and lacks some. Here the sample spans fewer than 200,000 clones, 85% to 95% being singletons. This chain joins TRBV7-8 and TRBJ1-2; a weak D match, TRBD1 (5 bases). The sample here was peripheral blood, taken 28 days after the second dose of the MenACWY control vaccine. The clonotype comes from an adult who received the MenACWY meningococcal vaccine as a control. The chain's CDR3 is CASSADRDYGYTF. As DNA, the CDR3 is TGTGCCAGCAGCGCTGACAGAGACTATGGCTACACCTTC.